This T cell receptor (beta chain) came from a study of metastatic and nonmetastatic thyroid tumors. Across the whole study: Both malignant and benign thyroid patients supplied peripheral blood and tumor or nodule tissue samples, across which the repertoires of these patients were then compared. Study-level results: TCR beta diversity was reportedly significantly higher in malignant thyroid tumors than benign nodules, in blood and tumor.

Trimming took 6 bases from V and 0 from J, leaving 12 bases between them. The CDR3 is 15 residues long. Germline CDR1 and CDR2: MNHNS and SASEGT. This clone was seen ten or more times. The target antigen is unknown. TCRdb reassembled clones from the PCR reads with MiXCR. The sample lists 34,000 or so clones; around 20% were seen once. Not a single patient had been given any form of treatment at any point before undergoing thyroid surgery. Sequencing was carried out using blood. This TCR came from a female donor with papillary thyroid cancer or a benign thyroid nodule (not recorded which). Some clones in this sample may be carry-over from other donors' samples. The V call is TRBV6-1, the J call TRBJ1-5, with TRBD1 as a possible D gene (5 bases). The CDR3 DNA follows: TGTGCCAGCAGATCCCGGACAACTAGCAATCAGCCCCAGCATTTT. Encoded protein: CASRSRTTSNQPQHF.